The sequence of this T cell receptor (beta chain) was determined in a study of early T cells in non-severe SARS-CoV-2 infection. As for the study in general: Sequenced bulk RNA came from whole blood that was unsorted, and chains were unpaired.

Trimming removed 5 bases from V and 3 bases from J, with 17 bases in between. The CDR3 is 16 amino acids. Germline loops: CDR1 SGHTA, CDR2 FQGNSA. Each single cDNA molecule received a unique molecular identifier. TCRdb re-analysed the 5' RACE reads in MiXCR, keeping a single row per CDR3 protein. The sample consists of around 40,000 distinct CDR3 sequences, roughly 5.7% of them appearing once. Study-level findings and limits: Sequences matched to VDJdb favored anti-spike CD8 responses, while private and CD4 specificities were missed.

This clonotype was seen at least ten times. Its specificity is unknown. V and J are TRBV7-2 and TRBJ2-1; no firm D call. Sequenced: whole blood. This TCR was recovered from an adult who was a healthcare worker with PCR-confirmed SARS-CoV-2 infection or an uninfected control (not recorded which). This CDR3 reads CASSAPTVTYYNEQFF. For the CDR3, the DNA is TGTGCCAGCAGCGCGCCCACGGTGACTTACTACAATGAGCAGTTCTTC.